These T cell receptor beta chains were read from a single sample in a study of cytomegalovirus exposure and HLA in healthy donors. Produced via immunoSEQ multiplex PCR; TCRdb's table is partial and in-frame only. The data hold under 150,000 clones, with about 80% observed a single time. The sequencing input was PBMCs. Receptors were obtained from a male donor in good health and CMV-seropositive. The CDR3 runs from the conserved cysteine through the conserved F or W. A D gene is named only where the DNA matches it firmly. Clone size is shown for a subset of rows, as once, few, many or a class of expanded clone.

j_call,clone_size,cdr3_length,d_call,v_call,cdr3_nt,cdr3_aa
TRBJ2-5,NA,15,TRBD2,TRBV5-6,TGTGCCAGCAGCTTGCGGGGGGGCGGATCAGAGACCCAGTACTTC,CASSLRGGGSETQYF
TRBJ2-2,NA,13,NA,TRBV19,TGTGCCAGTAGTCCGGAGGCCGGCGGGGAGCTGTTTTTT,CASSPEAGGELFF
TRBJ2-1,NA,15,TRBD1,TRBV19,TGTGCCAGTAACGGACAGGGGCAAAATTTAGGTGAGCAGTTCTTC,CASNGQGQNLGEQFF
TRBJ1-2,NA,14,NA,TRBV2,TGTGCCAGCAGTGTGGAGACAACAACGGGGGGCTACACCTTC,CASSVETTTGGYTF
TRBJ2-3,NA,12,NA,TRBV10-1,TGCGCCAGCAGTGACCCGGCAGATACGCAGTATTTT,CASSDPADTQYF
TRBJ1-2,NA,14,TRBD1,TRBV29-1,TGCAGCGTTCTGAGCCGGGACAGGGGTTTTGGCTACACCTTC,CSVLSRDRGFGYTF
TRBJ1-4,once,13,NA,TRBV30,TGTGCCTGGAGCGGACTGGGAGGTGAAAAACTGTTTTTT,CAWSGLGGEKLFF
TRBJ2-5,NA,15,TRBD2,TRBV5-1,TGCGCCAGCAGCTTCGGGGGGACGGCACAAGAGACCCAGTACTTC,CASSFGGTAQETQYF
TRBJ2-3,NA,15,TRBD1,TRBV6-4,TGTGCCAGCAGCGAGGGACAGGGCAGCACAGATACGCAGTATTTT,CASSEGQGSTDTQYF
TRBJ1-4,NA,16,NA,TRBV18,TGTGCCAGCTCACCACCTAATCAGGGCCTTAATGAAAAACTGTTTTTT,CASSPPNQGLNEKLFF
TRBJ2-3,NA,16,TRBD2,TRBV7-3,TGTGCCAGCAGCTTAGGTCCGCGGGGGGGCCCAGATACGCAGTATTTT,CASSLGPRGGPDTQYF
TRBJ2-3,few,15,TRBD2,TRBV7-3,TGTGCCAGCAGCCTTAGCGGGGGGGCCTCAGATACGCAGTATTTT,CASSLSGGASDTQYF
TRBJ1-2,NA,13,NA,TRBV7-8,TGTGCCAGCAGCTTAGTAACAGACTATGGCTACACCTTC,CASSLVTDYGYTF
TRBJ2-3,NA,15,TRBD1,TRBV6-5,TGTGCCAGCAGTCTACGGACAGGGGGCACTGATACGCAGTATTTT,CASSLRTGGTDTQYF
TRBJ2-7,NA,12,TRBD1,TRBV29-1,TGCAGCGCCATGGCAGGGGGCTACGAGCAGTACTTC,CSAMAGGYEQYF
TRBJ2-5,NA,17,TRBD2,TRBV4-1,TGCGCCAGCAGCCAAGATATTCGCGGGAGCATCCAAGAGACCCAGTACTTC,CASSQDIRGSIQETQYF
TRBJ2-7,few,13,NA,TRBV6-1,TGTGCCAGCATGGGCATTTTAACCTACGAGCAGTACTTC,CASMGILTYEQYF
TRBJ2-5,once,16,TRBD2,TRBV29-1,TGCAGCGTCGACGGGACTAGCGGGGGGGCTTGGCAGACCCAGTACTTC,CSVDGTSGGAWQTQYF
TRBJ2-4,NA,20,NA,TRBV7-8,TGTGCCAGCAGCTTAGCGCTTGGACAGACCCGTTCCCAAAAACATTCAATTCAGTACTTC,CASSLALGQTRSQKHSIQYF
TRBJ1-2,NA,14,TRBD1,TRBV29-1,TGCAGCGTGGACCGGGACAGTACTAACTATGGCTACACCTTC,CSVDRDSTNYGYTF
TRBJ2-2,NA,14,TRBD1,TRBV5-4,TGTGCCAGCAGCTTCGGGACAGGGTTCGGGGAGCTGTTTTTT,CASSFGTGFGELFF
TRBJ2-3,NA,16,NA,TRBV4-1,TGCGCCAGCAGCCTGCGGGACAGACCAGAAGAAGATACGCAGTATTTT,CASSLRDRPEEDTQYF